This TCR beta chain appears in the sequencing data of a study of T cells after posttransplantation cyclophosphamide. Notes on the study in general: Recipient CMV seropositivity and CMV reactivation strongly tracked TRB clonality. Donor-recipient repertoire similarity was low at 1-2 months, rising over year one. Skin or GI-infiltrating T cells shared few TRB sequences with blood.

Method: immunoSEQ multiplex PCR; TCRdb's copy keeps in-frame clones and lacks some. Of more than 20,000 clones listed, more than 75% are singletons. Germline loops: CDR1 LNHNV, CDR2 YYDKDF (reference sequence). The CDR3 contains 15 residues. The V gene end was trimmed by 1 base and the J gene end by 7 bases; junction bases not matched to a gene: 6. For this clone: As yet, its antigen is unknown.

The J gene is TRBJ1-5, the V gene TRBV15; 8 bases align to TRBD1. This TCR was recovered from a woman in her sixties or seventies with a blood cancer, CMV-positive, and with a related stem cell donor. Sequencing used PBMCs. The CDR3 spells CATSRGFQGAQPQHF. CDR3 in DNA: TGTGCCACCAGCAGAGGTTTTCAGGGGGCACAGCCCCAGCATTTT. The full variable domain, rest sourced from reference TRBV15 and TRBJ1-5, is DAMVIQNPRYQVTQFGKPVTLSCSQTLNHNVMYWYQQKSSQAPKLLFHYYDKDFNNEADTPDNFQSRRPNTSFCFLDIRSPGLGDTAMYLCATSRGFQGAQPQHFGDGTRLSIL.